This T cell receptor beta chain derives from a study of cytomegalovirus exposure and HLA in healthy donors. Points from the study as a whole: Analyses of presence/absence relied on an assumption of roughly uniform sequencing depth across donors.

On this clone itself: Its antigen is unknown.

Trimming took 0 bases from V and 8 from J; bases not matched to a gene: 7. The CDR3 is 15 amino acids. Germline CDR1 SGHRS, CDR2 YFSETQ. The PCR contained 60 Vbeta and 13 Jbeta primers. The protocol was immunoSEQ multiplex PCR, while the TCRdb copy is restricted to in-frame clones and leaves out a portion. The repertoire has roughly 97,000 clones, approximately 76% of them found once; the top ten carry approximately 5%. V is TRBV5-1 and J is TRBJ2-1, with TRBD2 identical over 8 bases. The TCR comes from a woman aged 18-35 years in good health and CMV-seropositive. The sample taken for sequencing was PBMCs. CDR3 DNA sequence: TGCGCCAGCAGCTTGGAGCCCGGGAGGGCCTATGAGCAGTTCTTC. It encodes CASSLEPGRAYEQFF.